This TCR beta chain appears in the sequencing data of a study of early T cells in non-severe SARS-CoV-2 infection. Whole-study context: The chains were unpaired, and the sequenced material was bulk RNA from unsorted whole blood.

As part of library construction, unique molecular identifiers were attached to individual cDNA molecules. TCRdb analysed the 5' RACE reads with MiXCR anew, one entry per CDR3 protein. This table has about 60,000 distinct CDR3 sequences, about 12% appearing once. The germline V gene has CDR1 MGHDK and CDR2 SYGVNS. There are 13 residues in the CDR3. V was cut by 3 bases and J by 1 base, with 6 bases left in between. The chain joins TRBV25-1 to TRBJ1-1; D is unclear. The sequence was collected from an adult who was a healthcare worker with PCR-confirmed SARS-CoV-2 infection or an uninfected control (not recorded which). The specimen sequenced was whole blood. The CDR3 region has the DNA TGTGCCAGCAGTGAGCTAAGGAACACTGAAGCTTTCTTT. It encodes CASSELRNTEAFF.